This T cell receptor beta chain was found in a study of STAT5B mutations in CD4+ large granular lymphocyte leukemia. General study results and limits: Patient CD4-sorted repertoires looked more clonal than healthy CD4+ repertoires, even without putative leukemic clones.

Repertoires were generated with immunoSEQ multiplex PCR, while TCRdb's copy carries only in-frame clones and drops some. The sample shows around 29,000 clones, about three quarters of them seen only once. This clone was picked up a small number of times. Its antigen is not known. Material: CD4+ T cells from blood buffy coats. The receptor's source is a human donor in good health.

The DNA for the CDR3 is TGTGCCTGGGGTTTAGACAGGGAGGACACTGAAGCTTTCTTT. This gives the protein CAWGLDREDTEAFF. The chain has TRBV30 and TRBJ1-1; 7 bases fit TRBD1. CDR3 length: 14 residues. Germline V gene lookup returns CDR1 GTSNPN and CDR2 SVGIG (reference sequence). The J segment lost 3 bases and the V segment lost 5 bases, leaving 9 bases of the junction unmatched.